The 25 T cell receptor beta chains below were found in one sample sequenced in a study of T cell changes during pregnancy in multiple sclerosis. Profiling relied on immunoSEQ multiplex PCR, and the TCRdb table lists in-frame clones only, not all of them. The sample includes around 54,000 clones, 85% to 95% of them seen just once. Sequences were derived from CD4+ T cells from peripheral blood mononuclear cells, sampled after pregnancy. The receptors were sampled from a female donor in good health, enrolled as a control in a pregnancy study.

The J gene is TRBJ1-2, the V gene TRBV2; a possible D gene is TRBD1 (6 bases). CDR1 is SNHLY and CDR2 is FYNNEI in the germline V gene. The V end lost 7 bases, the J end lost 2 bases, and 14 bases lay between the germline ends. The CDR3 consists of 14 residues. The CDR3 nucleotides are TGTGCCAGCACCTACAGGGAAATAAACTATGGCTACACCTTC. Translating it yields CASTYREINYGYTF.

The CDR3 DNA follows: TGTGCCATCAGCGCCTGGGGAGATGAGCAGTTCTTC. It translates to CAISAWGDEQFF. V usage is TRBV10-3 and J usage is TRBJ2-1; D perhaps matches TRBD2 (5 bases). The CDR3 has 12 residues. V lost 6 bases to trimming and J lost 8 bases, with 11 bases between them. In germline, CDR1 is ENHRY, CDR2 SYGVKD.

The chain combines TRBV5-6 with TRBJ1-2; D is possibly TRBD1 (6 bases). The CDR3 spans 15 residues. Germline-derived CDR1 and CDR2 are SGHDT and YYEEEE. V lost 0 bases to trimming and J lost 6 bases, with 15 bases between them. Here the CDR3 reads CASSLAGGQGNGYTF. CDR3 in DNA: TGTGCCAGCAGCTTGGCGGGGGGTCAGGGGAATGGCTACACCTTC.

This clone was seen just once. The chain employs TRBV7-2 and TRBJ1-6, with D perhaps matching TRBD1 (6 bases). Trimming pared 5 bases from V and 7 bases from J, leaving 9 bases between. Per germline, CDR1 SGHTA and CDR2 FQGNSA. The CDR3 runs 13 residues. The CDR3 DNA is TGTGCCAGCAGCATCAGGGGAAATTCACCCCTCCACTTT. It encodes CASSIRGNSPLHF.

The chain combines TRBV6-1 with TRBJ1-2; possibly TRBD1 for D (5 bases). The CDR3 is 11 residues long. The germline CDR1 and CDR2 sequences are MNHNS and SASEGT. Trimming shortened V by 6 bases and J by 6 bases, and 8 bases separated the two germline ends. DNA of the CDR3: TGTGCCAGCAGGGCCAGGGATGGCTACACCTTC. Its translation is CASRARDGYTF.

The gene calls are TRBV29-1 and TRBJ2-5; TRBD2 aligns across 8 bases. The CDR3 is 13 residues long. In germline, CDR1 is SQVTM, CDR2 ANQGSEA. With 8 bases clipped from V and 4 bases from J, the junction kept 9 bases outside the gene matches. The DNA of the CDR3 is TGCAGCAGTAGCGGGACCACTGGAGAGACCCAGTACTTC. Translated: CSSSGTTGETQYF. The full variable domain, rest sourced from reference TRBV29-1 and TRBJ2-5, is SAVISQKPSRDICQRGTSLTIQCQVDSQVTMMFWYRQQPGQSLTLIATANQGSEATYESGFVIDKFPISRPNLTFSTLTVSNMSPEDSSIYLCSSSGTTGETQYFGPGTRLLVL.

The chain recombines TRBV19 with TRBJ2-1; 7 bases line up with TRBD2. Germline values: CDR1 LNHDA, CDR2 SQIVND (reference sequence). This CDR3 is built from 15 residues. Unmatched junction bases numbered 10, after V lost 6 bases and J lost 5 bases. CDR3 in amino acids: CASSHPGLHHNEQFF. The CDR3 coding sequence is TGTGCCAGTAGCCATCCGGGACTACACCACAATGAGCAGTTCTTC.

The rearrangement links TRBV27 to TRBJ2-7, with TRBD1 matching 10 bases. The CDR3 totals 14 residues. V was clipped by 2 bases and J by 3 bases; unmatched bases: 1. The germline gives CDR1 MNHEY, CDR2 SMNVEV (reference sequence). CDR3 sequence: CASSLRTGGYEQYF. In nucleotides, the CDR3 is TGTGCCAGCAGTTTAAGGACAGGGGGCTACGAGCAGTACTTC.

This chain joins TRBV7-2 and TRBJ2-1; D perhaps matches TRBD2 (5 bases). The CDR3 has 19 amino acids. V was clipped by 1 base and J by 0 bases, with 19 bases between them. CDR1 is SGHTA and CDR2 is FQGNSA in the germline V gene. The CDR3 DNA follows: TGTGCCAGCAGCTTAGTGTCTCCCGGGCGAACTAGCTCCTACAATGAGCAGTTCTTC. Translated: CASSLVSPGRTSSYNEQFF.

The chain is built from TRBV7-9 and TRBJ1-1; D gene uncertain. Germline CDR1 is SEHNR and CDR2 is FQNEAQ (reference sequence). V was trimmed by 5 bases and J by 2 bases, leaving 9 bases between them. This CDR3 comprises 13 residues. This CDR3 is CASSLRANTEAFF. For the CDR3, the DNA is TGTGCCAGCAGCCTTAGAGCAAACACTGAAGCTTTCTTT.

This clone was detected only a few times. This sequence joins TRBV18 and TRBJ1-2; perhaps TRBD1 as D (5 bases). The length of the CDR3 is 13 residues. Trimming cost V 1 base and J 6 bases, with 9 bases left between them. Germline CDR1 is KGHSH and CDR2 is LQKENI. In DNA form, the CDR3 reads TGTGCCAGCTCACCACAGGGGTTGGATGGCTACACCTTC. As protein: CASSPQGLDGYTF.

This clone has a single count. The CDR3 sequence: CASSEQTIPGETQYF. The DNA of the CDR3 is TGTGCCAGCAGTGAACAGACTATACCGGGGGAGACCCAGTACTTC. The rearrangement uses TRBV2 and TRBJ2-5; possible D gene TRBD2, 5 bases. Trimming left V 2 bases short and J 5 bases short, with 15 bases between. The CDR3 spans 15 residues. Germline CDR1 SNHLY, CDR2 FYNNEI. Variable domain in full (rest from reference TRBV2 and TRBJ2-5): EPEVTQTPSHQVTQMGQEVILRCVPISNHLYFYWYRQILGQKVEFLVSFYNNEISEKSEIFDDQFSVERPDGSNFTLKIRSTKLEDSAMYFCASSEQTIPGETQYFGPGTRLLVL.

The genes are TRBV5-6 and TRBJ1-2; tentatively, D is TRBD1 (5 bases). There are 16 residues in the CDR3. Germline values: CDR1 SGHDT, CDR2 YYEEEE. V gave up 5 bases and J gave up 1 base, with 18 bases separating them. The CDR3 nucleotides are TGTGCCAGCAGTCCCTCCAGGGTCGTTTTTAACTATGGCTACACCTTC. Translating it yields CASSPSRVVFNYGYTF.

J is TRBJ2-7 and V is TRBV6-5, with 8 bases aligning to TRBD2. The germline V gene has CDR1 MNHEY and CDR2 SVGAGI. This CDR3 is 15 amino acids long. V trimming: 0 bases; J trimming: 3 bases; junction bases outside the gene matches: 4. The DNA for the CDR3 is TGTGCCAGCAGTTACTCGGCGGGAGGCCACTACGAGCAGTACTTC. Translating gives CASSYSAGGHYEQYF.

The chain couples TRBV5-5 to TRBJ1-2; 9 bases are a match to TRBD1. CDR3 length: 14 amino acids. Germline values: CDR1 SGHKS, CDR2 YYEKEE (reference sequence). Trimming removed 0 bases from V and 7 bases from J; junction bases left unmatched: 4. CDR3 amino acids: CASSLEGQGIGYTF. CDR3 nucleotide sequence: TGTGCCAGCAGCTTGGAGGGACAGGGTATTGGCTACACCTTC. The whole variable domain, filled in from reference TRBV5-5 and TRBJ1-2, reads DAGVTQSPTHLIKTRGQQVTLRCSPISGHKSVSWYQQVLGQGPQFIFQYYEKEERGRGNFPDRFSARQFPNYSSELNVNALLLGDSALYLCASSLEGQGIGYTFGSGTRLTVV.

V is TRBV7-9 and J is TRBJ1-3, with unresolved D. Germline-derived CDR1 and CDR2 are SEHNR and FQNEAQ (reference sequence). The CDR3 runs to 16 residues. V was trimmed by 2 bases and J by 8 bases, leaving 19 bases between them. The CDR3 reads CASSLFTPVRSYTIYF. DNA for the CDR3: TGTGCCAGCAGCTTATTTACCCCGGTTCGATCGTACACCATATATTTT.

This clone was observed a single time. The chain combines TRBV5-4 with TRBJ1-3; D is unresolved. CDR1 is SGHNT and CDR2 is YYREEE in the germline V gene (reference sequence). CDR3 length: 15 amino acids. Between the trimmed V and J ends, which lost 0 bases and 0 bases, there was a span of 7 bases. CDR3 sequence: CASSLGGDSGNTIYF. CDR3 sequence (DNA): TGTGCCAGCAGCTTGGGGGGAGACTCTGGAAACACCATATATTTT.

V gene TRBV18 combines with J gene TRBJ2-7; TRBD1 matches at 7 bases. CDR3 length: 16 residues. CDR1 and CDR2 from the germline V gene are KGHSH and LQKENI. V dropped 3 bases and J dropped 0; count of bases not matched to a gene: 8. The CDR3 DNA reads TGTGCCAGCTCACCGCGAAACAGGGGTAGCTCCTACGAGCAGTACTTC. It encodes CASSPRNRGSSYEQYF.

The chain carries TRBV7-8 and TRBJ1-5; the match to TRBD1 covers 9 bases. V lost 5 bases, J lost 4 bases, and 3 bases stayed unmatched. CDR1 is SGHVS, CDR2 FQNEAQ, per germline. CDR3 length equals 14 residues. CDR3 nucleotides: TGTGCCAGCAGCCGAGGACAGGGGAATCAGCCCCAGCATTTT. As protein: CASSRGQGNQPQHF.

The genes are TRBV18 and TRBJ2-5; 9 bases are shared with TRBD1. The CDR3 extends over 15 amino acids. CDR1 and CDR2 from the germline V gene are KGHSH and LQKENI. Unmatched junction bases numbered 3, after V lost 3 bases and J lost 1 base. CDR3 coding DNA: TGTGCCAGCTCACCCTTGGGACAGGGCCAAGAGACCCAGTACTTC. Encoded protein: CASSPLGQGQETQYF.

The chain combines TRBV18 with TRBJ1-4; 8 positions match TRBD1. This CDR3 comprises 15 residues. V trimming: 4 bases; J trimming: 3 bases; junction bases outside the gene matches: 4. In germline, CDR1 is KGHSH, CDR2 LQKENI. CDR3 sequence (DNA): TGTGCCAGCTCACTGGGGACAGGCCCTAATGAAAAACTGTTTTTT. This gives the protein CASSLGTGPNEKLFF.

The table lists this clone with a few counts. This chain joins TRBV2 and TRBJ2-2; 7 bases align to TRBD2. After removal of 1 base from V and 2 bases from J, the junction contained 7 bases not matched to a gene. The length of the CDR3 is 17 residues. The germline V gene has CDR1 SNHLY and CDR2 FYNNEI. CDR3 nucleotides: TGTGCCAGCAGTGAAGTCGGGGGGTCGATTAACACCGGGGAGCTGTTTTTT. Its protein is CASSEVGGSINTGELFF.

The chain recombines TRBV5-1 with TRBJ1-2, with D unresolved. V was pared by 4 bases and J by 0 bases, with 13 bases between. CDR3 size: 15 residues. Germline V gene lookup returns CDR1 SGHRS and CDR2 YFSETQ. DNA of the CDR3: TGCGCCAGCAGCCCCCCCCCTGCTACTAACTATGGCTACACCTTC. Amino acids: CASSPPPATNYGYTF.

The V and J genes are TRBV6-5 and TRBJ1-2; maybe TRBD1 (5 bases). CDR1 MNHEY and CDR2 SVGAGI come from the germline V gene. Trimming stripped 5 bases from V and 2 bases from J, with 9 bases between. This CDR3 is built from 13 residues. In DNA form, the CDR3 reads TGTGCCAGCAGTCCCGACAGCAACTATGGCTACACCTTC. Its protein is CASSPDSNYGYTF.

The J gene is TRBJ1-6, the V gene TRBV2; TRBD1 is a possible D gene (6 bases). This CDR3 contains 13 residues. Trimming took 6 bases from V and 6 from J, leaving 9 bases between them. The germline CDR1 and CDR2 sequences are SNHLY and FYNNEI. Written as DNA, the CDR3 is TGTGCCAGCAGGGGACAAGTTAATTCACCCCTCCACTTT. It yields the protein CASRGQVNSPLHF.